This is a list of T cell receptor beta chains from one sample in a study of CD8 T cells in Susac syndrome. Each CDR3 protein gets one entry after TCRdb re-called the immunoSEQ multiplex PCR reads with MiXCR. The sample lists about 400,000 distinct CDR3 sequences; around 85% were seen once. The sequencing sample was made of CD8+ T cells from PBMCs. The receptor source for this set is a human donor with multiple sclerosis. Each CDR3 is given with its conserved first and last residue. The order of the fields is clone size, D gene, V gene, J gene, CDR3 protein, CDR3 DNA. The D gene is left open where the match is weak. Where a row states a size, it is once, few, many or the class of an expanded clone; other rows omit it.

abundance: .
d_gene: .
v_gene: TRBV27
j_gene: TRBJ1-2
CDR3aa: CASWGRWAAHYGYTF
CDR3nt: TGTGCCAGTTGGGGTCGCTGGGCAGCACACTATGGCTACACCTTC

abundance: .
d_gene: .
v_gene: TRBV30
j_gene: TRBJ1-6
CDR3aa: CAWSVRAGDNSPLHF
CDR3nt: TGTGCCTGGAGTGTACGGGCAGGTGATAATTCACCCCTCCACTTT

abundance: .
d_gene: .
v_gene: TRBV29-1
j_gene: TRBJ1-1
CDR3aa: CSVEREGEAFF
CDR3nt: TGCAGCGTTGAAAGGGAGGGTGAAGCTTTCTTT

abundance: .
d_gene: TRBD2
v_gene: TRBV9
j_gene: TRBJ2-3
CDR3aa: CASSAGTSLSDTQYF
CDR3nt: TGTGCCAGCAGCGCCGGGACTAGTCTTTCAGATACGCAGTATTTT

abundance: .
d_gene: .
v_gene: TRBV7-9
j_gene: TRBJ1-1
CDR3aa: CASSAVMYEAFF
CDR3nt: TGTGCCAGCAGCGCCGTCATGTACGAAGCTTTCTTT

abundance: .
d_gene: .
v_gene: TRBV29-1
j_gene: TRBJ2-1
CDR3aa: CSVALTYRVRYNEQFF
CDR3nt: TGCAGCGTTGCCTTGACCTACCGTGTGAGGTACAATGAGCAGTTCTTC

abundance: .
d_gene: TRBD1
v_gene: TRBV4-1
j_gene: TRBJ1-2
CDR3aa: CASSQGTGDYGYTF
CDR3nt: TGCGCCAGCAGCCAAGGGACAGGGGACTATGGCTACACCTTC

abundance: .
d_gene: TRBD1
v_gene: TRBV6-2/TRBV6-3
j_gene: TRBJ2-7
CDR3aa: CASSLRDRGAYEQYF
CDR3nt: TGTGCCAGCAGTCTCCGGGACAGGGGAGCCTACGAGCAGTACTTC

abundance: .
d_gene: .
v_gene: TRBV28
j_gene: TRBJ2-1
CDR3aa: CASSFPSFGGDTYNEQFF
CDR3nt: TGTGCCAGCAGTTTTCCCTCCTTCGGCGGTGACACCTACAATGAGCAGTTCTTC

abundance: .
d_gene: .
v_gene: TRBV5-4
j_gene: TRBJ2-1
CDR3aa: CASSFIAYRSDNEQFF
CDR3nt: TGTGCCAGCAGCTTCATAGCGTACAGGTCGGACAATGAGCAGTTCTTC

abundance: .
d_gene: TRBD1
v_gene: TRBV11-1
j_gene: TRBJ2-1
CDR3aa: CASSLERDRVINEQFF
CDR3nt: TGTGCCAGCAGCTTAGAACGGGACAGGGTCATCAATGAGCAGTTCTTC

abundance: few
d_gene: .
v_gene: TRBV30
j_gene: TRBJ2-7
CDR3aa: CAWDTGSYEQYF
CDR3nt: TGTGCCTGGGACACAGGCTCCTACGAGCAGTACTTC

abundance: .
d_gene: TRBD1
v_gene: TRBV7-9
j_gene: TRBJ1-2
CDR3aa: CASSLDPGQDTF
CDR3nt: TGTGCCAGCAGCTTAGATCCGGGACAGGACACCTTC

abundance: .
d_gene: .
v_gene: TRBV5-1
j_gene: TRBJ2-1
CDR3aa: CASSLADSDNEQFF
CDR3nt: TGCGCCAGCAGCTTGGCGGACTCAGACAATGAGCAGTTCTTC

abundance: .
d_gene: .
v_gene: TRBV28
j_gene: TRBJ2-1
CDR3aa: CASSLALYNEQFF
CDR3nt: TGTGCCAGCAGTTTAGCTTTATACAATGAGCAGTTCTTC

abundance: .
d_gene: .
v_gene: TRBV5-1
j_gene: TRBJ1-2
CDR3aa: CASSLWTTVDEGGYTF
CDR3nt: TGCGCCAGCAGCTTGTGGACGACTGTTGATGAGGGTGGCTACACCTTC

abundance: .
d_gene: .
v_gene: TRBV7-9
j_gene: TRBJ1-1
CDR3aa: CASSLGTSRTEAFF
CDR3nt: TGTGCCAGCAGCTTAGGGACCTCTAGGACTGAAGCTTTCTTT

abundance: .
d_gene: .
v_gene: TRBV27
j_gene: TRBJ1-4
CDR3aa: CASSLLGGDGKLFF
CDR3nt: TGTGCCAGCAGTTTACTCGGGGGGGATGGAAAACTGTTTTTT

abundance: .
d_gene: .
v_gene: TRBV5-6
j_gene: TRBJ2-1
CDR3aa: CASSPKVGGSYNEQFF
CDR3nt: TGTGCCAGCAGCCCGAAAGTAGGTGGTTCCTACAATGAGCAGTTCTTC

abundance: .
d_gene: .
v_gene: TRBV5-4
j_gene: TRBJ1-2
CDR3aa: CASSLAGARYGYTF
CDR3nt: TGTGCCAGCAGCTTGGCTGGGGCGCGGTATGGCTACACCTTC